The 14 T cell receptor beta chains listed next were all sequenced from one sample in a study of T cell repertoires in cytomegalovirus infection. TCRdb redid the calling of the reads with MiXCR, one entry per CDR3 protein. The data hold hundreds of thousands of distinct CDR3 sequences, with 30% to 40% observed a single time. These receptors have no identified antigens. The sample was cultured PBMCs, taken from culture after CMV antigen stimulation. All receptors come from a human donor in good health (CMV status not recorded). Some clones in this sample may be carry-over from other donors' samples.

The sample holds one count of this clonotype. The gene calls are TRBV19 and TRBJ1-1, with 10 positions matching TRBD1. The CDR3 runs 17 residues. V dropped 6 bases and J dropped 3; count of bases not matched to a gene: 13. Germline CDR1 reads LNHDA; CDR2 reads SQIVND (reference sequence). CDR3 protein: CASSDWTGGSMDTEAFF. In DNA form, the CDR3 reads TGTGCCAGTAGCGATTGGACAGGGGGTTCTATGGACACTGAAGCTTTCTTT.

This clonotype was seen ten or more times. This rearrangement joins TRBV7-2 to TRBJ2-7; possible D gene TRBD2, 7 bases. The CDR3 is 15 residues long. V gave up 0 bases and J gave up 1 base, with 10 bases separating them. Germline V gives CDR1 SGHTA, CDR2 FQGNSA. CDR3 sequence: CASSLARGPSYEQYF. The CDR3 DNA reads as TGTGCCAGCAGCTTAGCGCGGGGGCCTTCCTACGAGCAGTACTTC.

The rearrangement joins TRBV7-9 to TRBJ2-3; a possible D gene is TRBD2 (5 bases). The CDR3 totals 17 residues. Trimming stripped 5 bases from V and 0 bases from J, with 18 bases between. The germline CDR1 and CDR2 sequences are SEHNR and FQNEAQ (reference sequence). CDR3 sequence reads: CASSALTSVPSTDTQYF. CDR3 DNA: TGTGCCAGCAGCGCCCTCACTAGTGTTCCTAGCACAGATACGCAGTATTTT. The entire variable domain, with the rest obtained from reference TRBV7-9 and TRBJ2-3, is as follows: DTGVSQNPRHKITKRGQNVTFRCDPISEHNRLYWYRQTLGQGPEFLTYFQNEAQLEKSRLLSDRFSAERPKGSFSTLEIQRTEQGDSAMYLCASSALTSVPSTDTQYFGPGTRLTVL.

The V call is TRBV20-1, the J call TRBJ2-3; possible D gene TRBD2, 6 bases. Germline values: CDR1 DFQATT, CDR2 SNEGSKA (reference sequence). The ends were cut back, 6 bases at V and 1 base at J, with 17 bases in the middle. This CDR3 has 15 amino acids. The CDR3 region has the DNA TGCAGTGCCATACGACGGGGCGGGGGCACAGATACGCAGTATTTT. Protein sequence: CSAIRRGGGTDTQYF.

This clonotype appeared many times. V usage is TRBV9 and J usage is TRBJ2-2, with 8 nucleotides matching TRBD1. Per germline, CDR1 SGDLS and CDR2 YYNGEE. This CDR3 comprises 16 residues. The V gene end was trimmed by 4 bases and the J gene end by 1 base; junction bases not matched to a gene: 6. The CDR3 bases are TGTGCCAGCAGCCGATTCGGGACAGGGAACACCGGGGAGCTGTTTTTT. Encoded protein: CASSRFGTGNTGELFF.

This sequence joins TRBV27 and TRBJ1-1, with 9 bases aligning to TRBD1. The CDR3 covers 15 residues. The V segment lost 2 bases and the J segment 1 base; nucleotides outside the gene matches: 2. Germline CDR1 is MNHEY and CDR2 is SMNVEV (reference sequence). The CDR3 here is CASSLQGQGNTEAFF. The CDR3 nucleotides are TGTGCCAGCAGTTTACAGGGACAGGGGAACACTGAAGCTTTCTTT.

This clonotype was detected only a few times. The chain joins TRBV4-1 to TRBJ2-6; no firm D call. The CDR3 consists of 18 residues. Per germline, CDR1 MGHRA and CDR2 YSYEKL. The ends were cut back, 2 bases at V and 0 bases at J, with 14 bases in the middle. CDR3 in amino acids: CASSQTPQVASGANVLTF. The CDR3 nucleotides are TGCGCCAGCAGCCAAACCCCCCAGGTAGCCTCTGGGGCCAACGTCCTGACTTTC.

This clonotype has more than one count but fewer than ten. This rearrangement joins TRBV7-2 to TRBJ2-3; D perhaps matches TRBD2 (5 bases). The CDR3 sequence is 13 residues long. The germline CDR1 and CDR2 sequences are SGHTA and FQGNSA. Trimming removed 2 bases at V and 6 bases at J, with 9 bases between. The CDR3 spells CASSLMRGDTQYF. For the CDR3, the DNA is TGTGCCAGCAGCTTAATGAGAGGGGATACGCAGTATTTT.

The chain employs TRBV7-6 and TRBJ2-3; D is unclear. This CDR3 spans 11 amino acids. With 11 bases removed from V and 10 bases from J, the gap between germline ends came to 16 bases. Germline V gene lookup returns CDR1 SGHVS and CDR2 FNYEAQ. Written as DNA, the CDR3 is TGTGCCGGCTCCCAACGTACGGCGCAGTATTTT. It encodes CAGSQRTAQYF.

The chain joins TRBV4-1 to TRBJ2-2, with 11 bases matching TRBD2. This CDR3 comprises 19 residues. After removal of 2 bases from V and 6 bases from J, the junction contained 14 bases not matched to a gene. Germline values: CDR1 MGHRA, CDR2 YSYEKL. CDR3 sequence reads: CASSQPTKSLLAGAGELFF. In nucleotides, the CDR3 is TGCGCCAGCAGCCAACCCACGAAGAGTTTACTAGCGGGAGCCGGGGAGCTGTTTTTT.

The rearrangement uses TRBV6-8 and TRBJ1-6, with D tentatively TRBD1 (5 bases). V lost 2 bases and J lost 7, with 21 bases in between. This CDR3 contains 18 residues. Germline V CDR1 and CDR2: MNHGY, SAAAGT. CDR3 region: CASSYGGGLGVGNSPLHF. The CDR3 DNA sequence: TGTGCCAGCAGTTACGGGGGGGGTCTCGGTGTGGGCAATTCACCCCTCCACTTT.

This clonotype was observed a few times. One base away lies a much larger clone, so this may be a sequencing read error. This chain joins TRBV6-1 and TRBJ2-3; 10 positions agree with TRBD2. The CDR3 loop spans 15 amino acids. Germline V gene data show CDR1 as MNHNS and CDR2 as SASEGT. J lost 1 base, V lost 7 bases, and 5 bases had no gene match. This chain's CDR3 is CASTPGTSGTDTQYF. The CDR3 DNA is TGTGCCAGCACTCCCGGGACTAGCGGCACAGATACGCAGTATTTT.

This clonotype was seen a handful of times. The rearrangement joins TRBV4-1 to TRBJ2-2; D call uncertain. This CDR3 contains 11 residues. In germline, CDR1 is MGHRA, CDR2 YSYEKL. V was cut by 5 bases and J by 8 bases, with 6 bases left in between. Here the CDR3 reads CASSTTGELFF. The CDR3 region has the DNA TGCGCCAGCAGCACTACGGGGGAGCTGTTTTTT.

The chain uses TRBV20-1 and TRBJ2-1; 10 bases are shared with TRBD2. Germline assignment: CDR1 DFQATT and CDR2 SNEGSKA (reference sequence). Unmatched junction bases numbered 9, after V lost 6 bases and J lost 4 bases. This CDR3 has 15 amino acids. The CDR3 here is CSATRTSGMYNEQFF. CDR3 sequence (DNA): TGCAGTGCCACTCGGACTAGCGGAATGTACAATGAGCAGTTCTTC.